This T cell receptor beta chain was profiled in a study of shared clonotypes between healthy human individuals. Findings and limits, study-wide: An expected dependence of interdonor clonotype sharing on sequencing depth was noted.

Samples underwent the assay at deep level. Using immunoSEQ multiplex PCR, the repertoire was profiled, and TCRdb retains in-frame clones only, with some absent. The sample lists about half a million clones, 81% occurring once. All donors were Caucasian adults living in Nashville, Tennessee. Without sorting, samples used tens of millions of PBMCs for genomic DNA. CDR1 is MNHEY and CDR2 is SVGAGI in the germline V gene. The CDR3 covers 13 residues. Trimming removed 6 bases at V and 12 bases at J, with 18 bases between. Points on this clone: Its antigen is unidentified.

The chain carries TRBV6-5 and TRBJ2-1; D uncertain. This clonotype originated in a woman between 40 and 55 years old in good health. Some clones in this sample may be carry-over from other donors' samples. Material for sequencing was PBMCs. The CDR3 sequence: CASRPTGLGAQFF. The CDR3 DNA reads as TGTGCCAGCAGACCTACCGGTCTGGGTGCGCAGTTCTTC.